The 24 T cell receptor beta chains below come from one sample, sequenced in a study of T cell repertoires in aging, cancer and after chemotherapy. Amplification of TCR beta used genomic DNA extracted from peripheral blood. A mixed TRB-A/B primer pool amplified rearranged TRB by multiplex touch-down PCR. TCRdb fed the multiplex PCR reads into MiXCR, producing one record per CDR3 protein. The sample consists of about 5,100 distinct CDR3 sequences, roughly 39% of them appearing once. Sequencing used blood. The receptors shown here come from a human donor with a blood cancer.

This clonotype showed up just once. The V call is TRBV10-3, the J call TRBJ2-2; TRBD1 is a possible D gene (5 bases). There are 11 residues in the CDR3. V gave up 7 bases and J gave up 8 bases, with 8 bases separating them. Germline assignment: CDR1 ENHRY and CDR2 SYGVKD. The CDR3 nucleotides are TGTGCCATCATCAGGGCAGGGGAGCTGTTTTTT. It codes for CAIIRAGELFF.

This clonotype was observed a few times. The chain recombines TRBV12-3 or TRBV12-4 with TRBJ2-2; 7 bases agree with TRBD2. After removal of 1 base from V and 5 bases from J, the junction contained 4 bases not matched to a gene. The CDR3 is 15 amino acids. In nucleotides, the CDR3 is TGTGCCAGCAGTTTAGTAACAGCGGGAACCGGGGAGCTGTTTTTT. Encoded protein: CASSLVTAGTGELFF.

The chain couples TRBV30 to TRBJ1-1, with D uncertain. The germline CDR1 and CDR2 sequences are GTSNPN and SVGIG (reference sequence). The CDR3 spans 13 residues. V gave up 0 bases and J gave up 10 bases, with 15 bases separating them. Written as DNA, the CDR3 is TGTGCCTGGAGTGTACTGGGGTCCCTGGGAGCTTTCTTT. It translates to CAWSVLGSLGAFF.

The chain is built from TRBV27 and TRBJ2-7, with D uncertain. CDR3 length: 13 amino acids. The V end lost 6 bases, the J end lost 1 base, and 10 bases lay between the germline ends. Germline assignment: CDR1 MNHEY and CDR2 SMNVEV (reference sequence). CDR3 sequence (DNA): TGTGCCAGCAGACCGGACGGGTCCTACGAGCAGTACTTC. Residues: CASRPDGSYEQYF.

By proportion, this clonotype is medium-sized. The rearrangement joins TRBV6-5 to TRBJ2-1, with 13 bases fitting TRBD2. J gave up 9 bases and V 7 bases, and 12 bases lay outside the gene matches. This CDR3 is 16 amino acids long. Germline values: CDR1 MNHEY, CDR2 SVGAGI. In DNA, the CDR3 is TGTGCCAGCAACCAAGCCACTAGCGGGGGGGCCGGTGAGCAGTTCTTC. Its translation: CASNQATSGGAGEQFF.

V and J are TRBV24-1 and TRBJ2-5; D could derive from TRBD1 or TRBD2 (5 bases each). The CDR3 sequence is 16 residues long. Trimming pared 4 bases from V and 0 bases from J, leaving 14 bases between. The V gene's germline CDR1 is KGHDR and CDR2 SFDVKD. The CDR3 DNA reads as TGTGCCACCAGTGACTTAACCCCGGGACACCAAGAGACCCAGTACTTC. It translates to CATSDLTPGHQETQYF.

This clonotype rates as medium-sized. The V call is TRBV29-1, the J call TRBJ2-5; the match to TRBD2 covers 7 bases. Germline V gene lookup returns CDR1 SQVTM and CDR2 ANQGSEA. The CDR3 runs to 13 residues. V shed 1 base, J shed 4 bases, and the junction held 3 bases outside the gene matches. CDR3 amino acids: CSVEVSGGETQYF. DNA of the CDR3: TGCAGCGTTGAAGTGTCGGGGGGAGAGACCCAGTACTTC. Variable domain in full (rest from reference TRBV29-1 and TRBJ2-5): SAVISQKPSRDICQRGTSLTIQCQVDSQVTMMFWYRQQPGQSLTLIATANQGSEATYESGFVIDKFPISRPNLTFSTLTVSNMSPEDSSIYLCSVEVSGGETQYFGPGTRLLVL.

This sequence joins TRBV24-1 and TRBJ2-5; D gene unclear. Trimming stripped 5 bases from V and 7 bases from J, with 7 bases between. Germline lookup yields CDR1 KGHDR and CDR2 SFDVKD. The CDR3 spans 11 residues. CDR3 coding DNA: TGTGCCACCAGTGCCCTAGGGACCCAGTACTTC. It is translated as CATSALGTQYF.

The chain carries TRBV5-4 and TRBJ2-3; weak D call: TRBD2 (7 bases). V was pared by 10 bases and J by 0 bases, with 15 bases between. The CDR3 totals 14 residues. From germline, CDR1 is SGHNT and CDR2 YYREEE (reference sequence). The CDR3 DNA is TGTGCCGCCGGGAAGGGGGGGAGCACAGATACGCAGTATTTT. Translated: CAAGKGGSTDTQYF.

The chain uses TRBV11-2 and TRBJ1-2; 10 bases are shared with TRBD1. CDR1 and CDR2 (germline): SGHAT, FQNNGV. Unmatched junction bases numbered 0, after V lost 1 base and J lost 4 bases. The CDR3 runs to 14 residues. The CDR3 region is CASSLGTGGYGYTF. In nucleotides, the CDR3 is TGTGCCAGCAGCTTAGGGACAGGGGGCTATGGCTACACCTTC.

By frequency in the sample, this clonotype is medium-sized (0.01 to 0.1%). This sequence joins TRBV6-5 and TRBJ2-2; 8 bases fit TRBD1. J lost 5 bases, V lost 2 bases, and 4 bases had no gene match. In germline, CDR1 is MNHEY, CDR2 SVGAGI. The CDR3 runs to 15 residues. The CDR3: CASSYQGAGTGELFF. In DNA form, the CDR3 reads TGTGCCAGCAGTTACCAGGGGGCAGGGACCGGGGAGCTGTTTTTT.

This clonotype has only a few counts. This sequence joins TRBV10-2 and TRBJ2-5; 9 positions agree with TRBD1. The CDR3 is 12 residues long. Germline V gene sequence: CDR1 WSHSY, CDR2 SAAADI. V lost 11 bases and J lost 2; bases outside the gene matches: 3. The CDR3 DNA reads TGCGCCGTTGGGACAGGGCAAGAGACCCAGTACTTC. It translates to CAVGTGQETQYF.

This clonotype came up a few times. The rearrangement links TRBV20-1 to TRBJ1-1; D possibly corresponds to TRBD1 (6 bases). From germline, CDR1 is DFQATT and CDR2 SNEGSKA (reference sequence). The CDR3 sequence is 11 residues long. V dropped 2 bases and J dropped 13 bases, with 14 bases sitting between them. The CDR3 DNA reads TGCAGTGCTAGATGGGGGCAGGTCTTTTTCTTT. Translation gives CSARWGQVFFF.

V and J are TRBV30 and TRBJ1-2; 12 positions agree with TRBD1. Trimming at V came to 3 bases and at J to 7 bases, leaving 9 bases not matched to a gene. This CDR3 has 15 residues. Germline CDR1 reads GTSNPN; CDR2 reads SVGIG (reference sequence). CDR3: CAWRLPGQGASGYTF. CDR3 sequence (DNA): TGTGCCTGGAGGTTACCGGGACAGGGGGCGAGTGGCTACACCTTC.

This chain uses TRBV7-9 with TRBJ2-5; either TRBD1 or TRBD2 may supply D (6 bases each). The CDR3 runs 13 residues. Trimming left V 10 bases short and J 4 bases short, with 16 bases between. CDR1 SEHNR and CDR2 FQNEAQ come from the germline V gene (reference sequence). CDR3 residues: CAIGKGGPETQYF. The CDR3 nucleotides are TGTGCCATCGGAAAGGGGGGTCCAGAGACCCAGTACTTC.

This sequence joins TRBV12-3 or TRBV12-4 and TRBJ1-1, with D tentatively TRBD1 (6 bases). The CDR3 runs 13 residues. V was cut by 0 bases and J by 11 bases, with 13 bases left in between. The DNA of the CDR3 is TGTGCCAGCAGTTTAGCGGGCAGGGGATACGCTTTCTTT. It encodes CASSLAGRGYAFF.

This clonotype is labeled as medium-sized. This chain joins TRBV5-1 and TRBJ2-7, with D perhaps TRBD1 (6 bases). The CDR3 consists of 13 residues. CDR1 and CDR2 from the germline V gene are SGHRS and YFSETQ. Trimming removed 4 bases at V and 3 bases at J, with 11 bases between. CDR3 sequence (DNA): TGCGCCAGCAGCAACGGGACAAACTACGAGCAGTACTTC. Translating gives CASSNGTNYEQYF.

The table lists this clonotype with a few counts. This chain uses TRBV24-1 with TRBJ2-3; the D gene could be TRBD1 or TRBD2 (6 bases each). Between the trimmed V and J ends, which lost 1 base and 0 bases, there was a span of 13 bases. The germline CDR1 and CDR2 sequences are KGHDR and SFDVKD. The CDR3 runs to 17 residues. The CDR3 reads CATSDFSRGPSTDTQYF. The CDR3 DNA is TGTGCCACCAGTGATTTCTCACGGGGGCCTAGCACAGATACGCAGTATTTT.

The rearrangement joins TRBV18 to TRBJ1-3; D call uncertain. Between the trimmed V and J ends, which lost 3 bases and 1 base, there was a span of 7 bases. This CDR3 region has 14 residues. The germline CDR1 and CDR2 sequences are KGHSH and LQKENI. CDR3 sequence: CASSPPESGNTIYF. CDR3 bases: TGTGCCAGCTCACCCCCGGAATCTGGAAACACCATATATTTT.

About this clonotype itself: At one boundary the junction diverges from the germline segment, which might be a read error. This chain uses TRBV24-1 with TRBJ1-1, with 7 bases matching TRBD1. The CDR3 is 14 residues long. Per germline, CDR1 KGHDR and CDR2 SFDVKD. CDR3 coding DNA: TGTGCCAGCAGTTTACAGGGGCGGGACACTGAAGCTTTCTTT. Translating it yields CASSLQGRDTEAFF.

This chain uses TRBV15 with TRBJ2-7; D is unclear. The CDR3 runs to 13 residues. V was pared by 0 bases and J by 3 bases, with 6 bases between. Germline V CDR1 and CDR2: LNHNV, YYDKDF (reference sequence). The CDR3 nucleotides read TGTGCCACCAGCAGAGATGAGGTCTACGAGCAGTACTTC. This encodes CATSRDEVYEQYF. The full variable domain, rest sourced from reference TRBV15 and TRBJ2-7, is DAMVIQNPRYQVTQFGKPVTLSCSQTLNHNVMYWYQQKSSQAPKLLFHYYDKDFNNEADTPDNFQSRRPNTSFCFLDIRSPGLGDTAMYLCATSRDEVYEQYFGPGTRLTVT.

Comment on this clonotype: Because the CDR3's place on the DNA is in doubt, the DNA is left out and the CDR3 is given as listed by TCRdb. The genes are TRBV27 and TRBJ1-1. CDR1 and CDR2 (germline): MNHEY, SMNVEV (reference sequence). The CDR3 is 16 amino acids long, termini counted. CDR3 sequence: CASSTSVVSRNTGAFF.

By sample share, this clonotype is large (0.1 to 1%). The chain uses TRBV10-3 and TRBJ1-6, with TRBD1 as a possible D gene (6 bases). CDR1 ENHRY and CDR2 SYGVKD come from the germline V gene. Between the trimmed V and J ends, which lost 2 bases and 2 bases, there was a span of 19 bases. CDR3 length: 19 amino acids. CDR3 sequence (DNA): TGTGCCATCAGTGAGGCACCCAGCCGGGGGCGAACCTATAATTCACCCCTCCACTTT. It codes for CAISEAPSRGRTYNSPLHF.

The chain joins TRBV5-6 to TRBJ2-1; 10 positions match TRBD2. The CDR3 totals 15 residues. With V trimmed by 0 bases and J by 5 bases, 2 bases remained unmatched. Germline CDR1 reads SGHDT; CDR2 reads YYEEEE. Here the CDR3 DNA reads TGTGCCAGCAGCTTGGGTCTAGCGGGGGACAATGAGCAGTTCTTC. This encodes CASSLGLAGDNEQFF.